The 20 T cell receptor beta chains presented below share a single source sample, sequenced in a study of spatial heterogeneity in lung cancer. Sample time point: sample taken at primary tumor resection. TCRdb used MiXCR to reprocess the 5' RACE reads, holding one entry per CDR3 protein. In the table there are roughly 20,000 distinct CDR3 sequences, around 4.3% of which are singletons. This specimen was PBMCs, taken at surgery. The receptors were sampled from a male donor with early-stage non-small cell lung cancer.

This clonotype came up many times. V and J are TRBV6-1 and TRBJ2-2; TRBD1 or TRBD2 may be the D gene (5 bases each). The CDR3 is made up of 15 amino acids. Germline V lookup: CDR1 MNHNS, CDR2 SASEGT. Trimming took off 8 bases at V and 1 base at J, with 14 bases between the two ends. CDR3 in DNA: TGTGCCAGCTACACCGGGACGGAGAACACCGGGGAGCTGTTTTTT. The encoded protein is CASYTGTENTGELFF.

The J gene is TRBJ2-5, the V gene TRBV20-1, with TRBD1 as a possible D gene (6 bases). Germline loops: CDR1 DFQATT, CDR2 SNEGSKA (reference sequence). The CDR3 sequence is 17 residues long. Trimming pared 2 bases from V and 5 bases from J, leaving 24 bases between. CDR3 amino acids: CSARPGDRAPSQETQYF. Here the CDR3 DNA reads TGCAGTGCTAGACCAGGGGATAGGGCCCCCAGCCAGGAGACCCAGTACTTC.

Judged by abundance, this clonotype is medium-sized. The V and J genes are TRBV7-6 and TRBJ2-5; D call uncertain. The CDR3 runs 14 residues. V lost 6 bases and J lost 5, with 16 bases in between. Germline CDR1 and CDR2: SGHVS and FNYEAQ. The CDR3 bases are TGTGCCAGCAGTCGCCTTGGGGAATGGGAGACCCAGTACTTC. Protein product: CASSRLGEWETQYF.

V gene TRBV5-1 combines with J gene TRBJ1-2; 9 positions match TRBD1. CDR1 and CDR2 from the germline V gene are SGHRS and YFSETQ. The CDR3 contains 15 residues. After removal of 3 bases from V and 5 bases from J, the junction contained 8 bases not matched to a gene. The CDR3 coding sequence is TGCGCCAGCAGCTACGCCCCGGGACAGGGTTATGGCTACACCTTC. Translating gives CASSYAPGQGYGYTF.

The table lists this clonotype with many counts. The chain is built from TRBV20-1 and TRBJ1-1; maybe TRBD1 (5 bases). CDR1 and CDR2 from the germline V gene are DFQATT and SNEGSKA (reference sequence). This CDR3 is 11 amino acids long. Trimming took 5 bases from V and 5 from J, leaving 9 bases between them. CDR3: CSASEGTEAFF. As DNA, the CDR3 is TGCAGTGCTTCAGAGGGGACTGAAGCTTTCTTT.

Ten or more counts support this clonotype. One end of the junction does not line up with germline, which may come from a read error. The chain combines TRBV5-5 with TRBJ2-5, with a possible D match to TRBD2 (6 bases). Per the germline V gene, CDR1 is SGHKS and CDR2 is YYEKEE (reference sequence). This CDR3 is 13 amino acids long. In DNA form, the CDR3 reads TGTGCCAGCAGCCGGGGGAACCAGGAGACCCAGTACTTC. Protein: CASSRGNQETQYF.

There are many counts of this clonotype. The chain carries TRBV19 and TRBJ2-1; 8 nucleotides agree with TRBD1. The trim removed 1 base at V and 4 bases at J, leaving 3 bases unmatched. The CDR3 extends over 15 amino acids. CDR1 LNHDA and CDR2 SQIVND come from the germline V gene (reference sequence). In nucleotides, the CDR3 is TGTGCCAGTAGTATAGTCCGGACAGGGTACAATGAGCAGTTCTTC. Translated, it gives CASSIVRTGYNEQFF.

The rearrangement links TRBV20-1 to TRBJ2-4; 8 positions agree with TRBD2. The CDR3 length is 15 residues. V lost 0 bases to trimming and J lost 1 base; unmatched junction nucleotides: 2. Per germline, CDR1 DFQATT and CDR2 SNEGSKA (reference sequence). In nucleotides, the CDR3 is TGCAGTGCTAGAGAGGGCGGGGGGGCCAAAAACATTCAGTACTTC. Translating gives CSAREGGGAKNIQYF.

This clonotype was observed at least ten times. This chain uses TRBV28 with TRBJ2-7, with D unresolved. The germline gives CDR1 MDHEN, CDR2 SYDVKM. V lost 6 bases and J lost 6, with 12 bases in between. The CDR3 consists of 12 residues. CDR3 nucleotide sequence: TGTGCCAGCAGCCCTGGGGTGGTCGAGCAGTACTTC. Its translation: CASSPGVVEQYF.

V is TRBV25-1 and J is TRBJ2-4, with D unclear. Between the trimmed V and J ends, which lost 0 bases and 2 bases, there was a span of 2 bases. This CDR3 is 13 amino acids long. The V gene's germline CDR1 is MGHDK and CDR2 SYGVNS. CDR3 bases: TGTGCCAGCAGTGAATATACCAAAAACATTCAGTACTTC. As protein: CASSEYTKNIQYF.

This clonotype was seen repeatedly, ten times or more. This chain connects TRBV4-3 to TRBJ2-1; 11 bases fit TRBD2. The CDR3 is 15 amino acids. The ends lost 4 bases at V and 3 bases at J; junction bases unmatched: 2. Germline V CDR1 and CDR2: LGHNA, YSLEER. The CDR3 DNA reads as TGCGCCAGCAGCCGGGGGACTAGCGGCTACAATGAGCAGTTCTTC. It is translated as CASSRGTSGYNEQFF.

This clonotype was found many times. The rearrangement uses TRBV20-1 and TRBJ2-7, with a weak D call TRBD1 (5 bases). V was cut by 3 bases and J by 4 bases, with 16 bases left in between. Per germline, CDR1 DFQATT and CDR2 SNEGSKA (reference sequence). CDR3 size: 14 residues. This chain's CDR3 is CSASIRQSPYEQYF. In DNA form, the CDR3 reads TGCAGTGCTAGTATACGACAGAGTCCTTACGAGCAGTACTTC.

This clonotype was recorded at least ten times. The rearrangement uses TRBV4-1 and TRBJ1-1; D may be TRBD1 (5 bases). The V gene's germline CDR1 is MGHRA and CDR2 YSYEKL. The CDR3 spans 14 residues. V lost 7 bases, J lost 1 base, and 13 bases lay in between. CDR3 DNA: TGCGCCAGCACCATCGGGACGGGGAACACTGAAGCTTTCTTT. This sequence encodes CASTIGTGNTEAFF.

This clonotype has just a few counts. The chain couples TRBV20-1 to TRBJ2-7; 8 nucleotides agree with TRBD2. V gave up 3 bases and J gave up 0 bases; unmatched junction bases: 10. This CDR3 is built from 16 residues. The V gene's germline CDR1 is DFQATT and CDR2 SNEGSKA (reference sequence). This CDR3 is CSARMGVGGDSYEQYF. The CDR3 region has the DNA TGCAGTGCTAGGATGGGGGTCGGGGGGGACTCCTACGAGCAGTACTTC.

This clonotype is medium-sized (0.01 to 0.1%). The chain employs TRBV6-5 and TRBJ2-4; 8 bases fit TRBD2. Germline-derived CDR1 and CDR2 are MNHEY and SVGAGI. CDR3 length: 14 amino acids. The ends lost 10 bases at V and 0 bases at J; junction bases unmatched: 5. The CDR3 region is CATAGGGAKNIQYF. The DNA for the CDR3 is TGTGCCACCGCCGGGGGGGGAGCCAAAAACATTCAGTACTTC.

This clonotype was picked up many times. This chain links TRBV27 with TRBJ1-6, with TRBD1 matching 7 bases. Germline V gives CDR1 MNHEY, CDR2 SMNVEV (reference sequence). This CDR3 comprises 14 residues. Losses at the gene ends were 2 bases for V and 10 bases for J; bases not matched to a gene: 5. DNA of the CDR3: TGTGCCAGCAGTTTAAGGGACAGAGGGTCACCCCTCCACTTT. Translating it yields CASSLRDRGSPLHF.

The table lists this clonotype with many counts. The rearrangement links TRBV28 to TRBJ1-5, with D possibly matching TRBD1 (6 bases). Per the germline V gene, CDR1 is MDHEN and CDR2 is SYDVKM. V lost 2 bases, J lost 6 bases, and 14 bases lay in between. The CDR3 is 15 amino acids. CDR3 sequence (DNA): TGTGCCAGCAGTTTAGGTATCCAGGGGAGTCAGCCCCAGCATTTT. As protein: CASSLGIQGSQPQHF.

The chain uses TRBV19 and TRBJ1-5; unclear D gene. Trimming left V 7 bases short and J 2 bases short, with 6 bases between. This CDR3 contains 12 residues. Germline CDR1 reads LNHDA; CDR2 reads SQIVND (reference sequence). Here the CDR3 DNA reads TGTGCCAGTATGCAGGGCAATCAGCCCCAGCATTTT. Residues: CASMQGNQPQHF.

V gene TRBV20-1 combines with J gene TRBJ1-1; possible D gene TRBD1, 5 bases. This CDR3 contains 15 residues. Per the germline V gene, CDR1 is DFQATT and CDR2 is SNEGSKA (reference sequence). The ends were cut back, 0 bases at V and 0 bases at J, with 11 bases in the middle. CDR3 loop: CSARDGTTVNTEAFF. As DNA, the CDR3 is TGCAGTGCTAGAGACGGAACGACAGTGAACACTGAAGCTTTCTTT.

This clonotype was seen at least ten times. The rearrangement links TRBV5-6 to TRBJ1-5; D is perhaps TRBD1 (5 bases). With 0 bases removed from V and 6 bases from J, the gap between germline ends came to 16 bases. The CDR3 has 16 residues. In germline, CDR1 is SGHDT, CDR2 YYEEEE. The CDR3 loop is CASSLGGARAAQPQHF. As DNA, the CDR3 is TGTGCCAGCAGCTTGGGGGGCGCTAGGGCGGCTCAGCCCCAGCATTTT.